This TCR beta chain was sequenced during a study of cytomegalovirus exposure and HLA in healthy donors. Turning to the study itself: Early on, a data release was issued that held roughly 84 million unique TCRs from HLA-typed donors. Study outcomes and limitations: In a later analysis, fewer than 20,000 TCR beta sequences were associated with HLA alleles at 0.05 false discovery rate. In an earlier analysis, about 87% or about 30%: the productive usage of most TCR beta V segments.

In the case of this clone: Its specificity is not known.

This PCR relied on a set of 60 Vbeta primers and 13 Jbeta primers. The table came from immunoSEQ multiplex PCR; TCRdb's copy has only in-frame clones and leaves some out. In the table there are tens of thousands of clones, just under 80% of which are singletons. The V segment lost 6 bases and the J segment 4 bases; nucleotides outside the gene matches: 5. This CDR3 has 13 residues. CDR1 MNHEY and CDR2 SVGAGI come from the germline V gene. Participants comprised healthy donors of bone marrow. The V call is TRBV6-5, the J call TRBJ2-5, with 7 bases aligning to TRBD2. Sequencing was performed on PBMCs. The TCR originated in a man aged 25-45 years in good health and CMV-seronegative. CDR3 in amino acids: CASSPGGLETQYF. The CDR3 DNA follows: TGTGCCAGCAGCCCGGGAGGACTAGAGACCCAGTACTTC.